The 19 T cell receptor beta chains reported below all come from one sample, sequenced in a study of TIL therapy for anti-PD-1-resistant metastatic lung cancer. Sample time point: pre-treatment sample, taken before nivolumab and TIL therapy. The tumor samples were excised metastases, mostly pleural nodules or supraclavicular lymph nodes. The libraries were made with immunoSEQ v3. The assay was immunoSEQ multiplex PCR, and TCRdb's table has in-frame clones only and misses some. The sample consists of about 100,000 clones, about 71% of them appearing once. The source was tumor tissue, collected at baseline. These receptors were taken from a person between 25 and 79 years old with non-small cell lung cancer.

V is TRBV2 and J is TRBJ1-3; D is unclear. Germline assignment: CDR1 SNHLY and CDR2 FYNNEI. This CDR3 region has 15 residues. V lost 4 bases, J lost 1 base, and 11 bases lay in between. CDR3 nucleotide sequence: TGTGCCAGCAGTGTTCTCCCTGGTTCTGGAAACACCATATATTTT. Encoded protein: CASSVLPGSGNTIYF. Based on the CDR3 plus reference TRBV2 and TRBJ1-3, the full variable domain is EPEVTQTPSHQVTQMGQEVILRCVPISNHLYFYWYRQILGQKVEFLVSFYNNEISEKSEIFDDQFSVERPDGSNFTLKIRSTKLEDSAMYFCASSVLPGSGNTIYFGEGSWLTVV.

The CDR3 region is CASSPPGGGENTDTQYF. In nucleotides, the CDR3 is TGTGCCAGCTCACCACCCGGCGGAGGGGAGAACACAGATACGCAGTATTTT. The V gene is TRBV18, the J gene TRBJ2-3; D is perhaps TRBD2 (6 bases). V gave up 0 bases and J gave up 2 bases, with 15 bases separating them. Germline assignment: CDR1 KGHSH and CDR2 LQKENI. This CDR3 is built from 17 residues.

The chain joins TRBV3-1 (or the pseudogene TRBV3-2) to TRBJ1-2, with a tentative D call TRBD1 (5 bases). V lost 1 base and J lost 4, with 13 bases in between. The CDR3 length is 15 residues. The germline CDR1 and CDR2 sequences are LGHDT and YNNKEL (reference sequence). CDR3 protein: CASSQGGTSSYGYTF. CDR3 nucleotide sequence: TGTGCCAGCAGCCAAGGGGGGACTTCTTCCTATGGCTACACCTTC.

The chain couples TRBV28 to TRBJ2-7; unclear D gene. Deletions cut 8 bases from V and 4 bases from J, with 6 bases between. Germline-derived CDR1 and CDR2 are MDHEN and SYDVKM. The CDR3 is 10 residues long. DNA for the CDR3: TGTGCCAGCCGAAGGTACGAGCAGTACTTC. This translates into CASRRYEQYF.

This chain connects TRBV27 to TRBJ2-7; the match to TRBD2 covers 9 bases. This CDR3 comprises 16 residues. Germline CDR1 is MNHEY and CDR2 is SMNVEV (reference sequence). V dropped 4 bases and J dropped 0; count of bases not matched to a gene: 7. The CDR3 loop reads CASSSRLAESSYEQYF. The CDR3 coding sequence is TGTGCCAGCAGTTCTCGACTAGCGGAGAGCTCCTACGAGCAGTACTTC.

The rearrangement joins TRBV6-1 to TRBJ1-2; 11 bases map to TRBD1. This CDR3 is 17 amino acids long. V shed 4 bases, J shed 5 bases, and the junction held 12 bases outside the gene matches. In germline, CDR1 is MNHNS, CDR2 SASEGT. CDR3 DNA: TGTGCCAGCAGTGCCCGGACAGGGGGCGCGGACCAATATGGCTACACCTTC. Residues: CASSARTGGADQYGYTF.

This clone was counted between two and nine times. The chain recombines TRBV10-1 with TRBJ1-6; D possibly corresponds to TRBD1 (5 bases). Trimming shortened V by 3 bases and J by 9 bases, and 9 bases separated the two germline ends. This CDR3 is 13 amino acids long. Germline V gene sequence: CDR1 WNHNN, CDR2 SYGVQD (reference sequence). Written as DNA, the CDR3 is TGCGCCAGCAGTGAAGACAGTTTTTCACCCCTCCACTTT. Protein sequence: CASSEDSFSPLHF.

This chain links TRBV6-5 with TRBJ2-7; D might be TRBD2 (5 bases). This CDR3 has 13 amino acids. Trimming pared 6 bases from V and 4 bases from J, leaving 13 bases between. The germline V gene has CDR1 MNHEY and CDR2 SVGAGI. As DNA, the CDR3 is TGTGCCAGCAGATACGGACGGGATTACGAGCAGTACTTC. Protein: CASRYGRDYEQYF.

This clone has just a few counts. V usage is TRBV3-1 (or the pseudogene TRBV3-2) and J usage is TRBJ1-5; 7 bases line up with TRBD1. V lost 2 bases, J lost 7 bases, and 8 bases stayed unmatched. Germline lookup yields CDR1 LGHDT and CDR2 YNNKEL (reference sequence). This CDR3 contains 15 residues. CDR3 region: CASSQFSGGGQPQHF. The CDR3 bases are TGTGCCAGCAGCCAATTTTCAGGGGGTGGCCAGCCCCAGCATTTT.

J is TRBJ1-5 and V is TRBV19; 8 positions agree with TRBD1. The germline CDR1 and CDR2 sequences are LNHDA and SQIVND (reference sequence). The CDR3 has 15 amino acids. Unmatched junction bases numbered 3, after V lost 3 bases and J lost 2 bases. The CDR3 spells CASSIPDRGNQPQHF. For the CDR3, the DNA is TGTGCCAGTAGTATCCCGGACAGGGGCAATCAGCCCCAGCATTTT.

V usage is TRBV4-1 and J usage is TRBJ1-1, with 9 bases lining up with TRBD1. Per germline, CDR1 MGHRA and CDR2 YSYEKL. Trimming cost V 3 bases and J 6 bases; bases outside gene matches: 8. CDR3 length: 15 residues. CDR3 loop: CASSHIQGARAEAFF. The CDR3 DNA is TGCGCCAGCAGCCATATACAGGGGGCGCGCGCTGAAGCTTTCTTT.

The CDR3 here is CAWSVSGARETQYF. The DNA of the CDR3 is TGTGCCTGGAGTGTATCCGGGGCCAGAGAGACCCAGTACTTC. The chain combines TRBV30 with TRBJ2-5; possibly TRBD1 or TRBD2 for D (5 bases each). From germline, CDR1 is GTSNPN and CDR2 SVGIG (reference sequence). V lost 0 bases to trimming and J lost 4 bases, with 12 bases between them. The CDR3 spans 14 residues. Complete variable domain (other parts from reference TRBV30 and TRBJ2-5): SQTIHQWPATLVQPVGSPLSLECTVEGTSNPNLYWYRQAAGRGLQLLFYSVGIGQISSEVPQNLSASRPQDRQFILSSKKLLLSDSGFYLCAWSVSGARETQYFGPGTRLLVL.

The V and J genes are TRBV5-1 and TRBJ1-1, with TRBD1 matching 7 bases. The trim removed 5 bases at V and 1 base at J, leaving 17 bases unmatched. CDR1 SGHRS and CDR2 YFSETQ come from the germline V gene. The length of the CDR3 is 18 residues. In DNA, the CDR3 is TGCGCCAGCAGTAAAGGGACAGTGGCACCCGCTAGGAACACTGAAGCTTTCTTT. This encodes CASSKGTVAPARNTEAFF.

The rearrangement joins TRBV7-2 to TRBJ2-5; 12 positions agree with TRBD2. V trimming: 0 bases; J trimming: 5 bases; junction bases outside the gene matches: 4. The CDR3 runs to 16 residues. CDR1 and CDR2 (germline): SGHTA, FQGNSA. Here the CDR3 DNA reads TGTGCCAGCAGCTTAGCCGGACTAGCGGGACGGGAGACCCAGTACTTC. Protein product: CASSLAGLAGRETQYF.

This clone was found a few times. The rearrangement links TRBV10-2 to TRBJ2-7, with 9 nucleotides matching TRBD1. J lost 9 bases, V lost 7 bases, and 10 bases had no gene match. Germline V gene sequence: CDR1 WSHSY, CDR2 SAAADI. This CDR3 region has 13 residues. The CDR3 is CASTGDRVKVQYF. Written as DNA, the CDR3 is TGCGCCAGCACCGGGGACAGGGTAAAGGTGCAGTACTTC.

The chain joins TRBV7-7 to TRBJ2-3; 9 nucleotides agree with TRBD1. Germline V CDR1 and CDR2: SSHAT, FNYEAQ (reference sequence). V trimming: 5 bases; J trimming: 0 bases; junction bases outside the gene matches: 3. This CDR3 region has 15 residues. The CDR3 nucleotides are TGTGCCAGCAGCCCAGACAGGGGGAGCACAGATACGCAGTATTTT. Translation: CASSPDRGSTDTQYF.

V is TRBV6-2 or TRBV6-3 and J is TRBJ2-5; 11 bases align to TRBD2. CDR3 length equals 17 residues. Trimming cost V 5 bases and J 5 bases; bases outside gene matches: 13. The V gene's germline CDR1 is MNHEY and CDR2 SVGEGT. CDR3 amino acids: CASSRHRSGGVGETQYF. The CDR3 DNA is TGTGCCAGCAGTAGGCACCGTAGCGGGGGGGTAGGCGAGACCCAGTACTTC.

This chain connects TRBV28 to TRBJ2-7; D is undetermined. Germline V CDR1 and CDR2: MDHEN, SYDVKM. The CDR3 runs 11 residues. V lost 5 bases, J lost 3 bases, and 5 bases lay in between. CDR3 region: CASSLHYEQYF. The CDR3, as DNA: TGTGCCAGCAGTCTCCACTACGAGCAGTACTTC.

The genes are TRBV13 and TRBJ2-3, with TRBD2 matching 7 bases. Unmatched junction bases numbered 9, after V lost 5 bases and J lost 1 base. Germline lookup yields CDR1 PRHDT and CDR2 FYEKMQ (reference sequence). The CDR3 extends over 16 amino acids. The CDR3, as DNA: TGTGCCAGCAGCCGCCTCGGTCTAGCGGGCACAGATACGCAGTATTTT. Translation gives CASSRLGLAGTDTQYF.